This T cell receptor beta chain was found in a study of T cell responses to AZD1222 COVID-19 vaccine. Points on this clone: An end of the junction differs from the germline gene, which may be a read error.

TCRdb's copy holds only in-frame clones and misses some; the assay was immunoSEQ multiplex PCR. The sample holds roughly 150,000 clones, around 90% seen once. CDR3 length equals 14 residues. Germline CDR1 reads SSHAT; CDR2 reads FNYEAQ (reference sequence). The source is an adult in good health. This specimen consisted of peripheral blood, obtained on day 0 of AZD1222 vaccination. The rearrangement joins TRBV7-7 to TRBJ2-5, with TRBD1 matching over 9 bases. CDR3 nucleotides: TGTGCTAGCAGCATCAGACAGGGGGTGGAGACCCAGTACTTC. Its translation is CASSIRQGVETQYF. Full variable domain (outside the CDR3, taken from reference TRBV7-7 and TRBJ2-5): GAGVSQSPRYKVTKRGQDVTLRCDPISSHATLYWYQQALGQGPEFLTYFNYEAQPDKSGLPSDRFSAERPEGSISTLTIQRTEQRDSAMYRCASSIRQGVETQYFGPGTRLLVL.